The rows below give T cell receptor beta chains drawn from one sample of a study of blood T cell repertoires in COVID-19. Profiled with immunoSEQ multiplex PCR; TCRdb holds only in-frame clones, not every one. This table has about 160,000 clones, 85% to 95% appearing once. Sequences were obtained from peripheral blood. These receptors were obtained from a woman in her fifties or sixties with acute or convalescent COVID-19. Each CDR3 is given with its conserved first and last residue. D genes are given only for firm matches. Clone size is given for some rows only: seen once, a few or many times, or a class if the clone is expanded.

abundance,v_gene,j_gene,d_gene,CDR3aa,CDR3nt
NA,TRBV19,TRBJ2-7,TRBD1,CASSIFQGVEQYF,TGTGCCAGTAGTATCTTCCAGGGGGTCGAGCAGTACTTC
NA,TRBV11-2,TRBJ2-7,TRBD1,CASSSRTGMNYEQYF,TGTGCCAGCAGCTCTCGGACAGGGATGAACTACGAGCAGTACTTC
NA,TRBV30,TRBJ1-1,TRBD1,CAWSFGEQGMPEAFF,TGTGCCTGGAGTTTTGGAGAACAGGGGATGCCTGAAGCTTTCTTT
NA,TRBV7-9,TRBJ1-2,TRBD1,CASSLAGAGGVYGYTF,TGTGCTAGCAGCTTAGCAGGTGCAGGGGGCGTATATGGCTACACCTTC
NA,TRBV6-5,TRBJ1-2,NA,CASSFSQEYGYTF,TGTGCCAGCAGTTTCTCCCAGGAATATGGCTACACCTTC
NA,TRBV2,TRBJ2-7,NA,CASSRTRWYEQYF,TGTGCCAGCAGCCGGACACGGTGGTACGAGCAGTACTTC
NA,TRBV4-3,TRBJ2-3,NA,CASSQELTDRSQYF,TGCGCCAGCAGCCAAGAGTTGACAGATCGTTCGCAGTATTTT
NA,TRBV28,TRBJ2-7,NA,CASSPSRYEQYF,TGTGCCAGCAGCCCGTCTCGCTACGAGCAGTACTTC
NA,TRBV27,TRBJ2-1,NA,CASSSLGSLYNEQFF,TGTGCCAGCAGTTCCCTAGGTTCTCTCTACAATGAGCAGTTCTTC
NA,TRBV3-1/TRBV3-2,TRBJ2-1,TRBD1,CASSQWFTPSEQGAEGSYNEQFF,TGTGCCAGCAGCCAATGGTTTACTCCCTCCGAACAGGGGGCGGAGGGTTCCTACAATGAGCAGTTCTTC
NA,TRBV4-1,TRBJ2-7,NA,CASSQEKIMARFEQYF,TGCGCCAGCAGCCAAGAAAAGATTATGGCGCGGTTCGAGCAGTACTTC
NA,TRBV12-5,TRBJ1-3,NA,CASGLGPKDSDSGNTIYF,TGTGCTAGTGGTTTGGGGCCCAAGGACAGCGACTCTGGAAACACCATATATTTT
once,TRBV6-2/TRBV6-3,TRBJ1-1,NA,CASSYSIGSLTSRKNTEAFF,TGTGCCAGCAGTTACTCGATAGGCTCGTTGACCTCTAGAAAGAACACTGAAGCTTTCTTT
NA,TRBV7-3,TRBJ1-2,NA,CASSLKGGGGGYTF,TGTGCCAGCAGCTTAAAGGGAGGTGGTGGTGGCTACACCTTC
NA,TRBV7-6,TRBJ1-6,TRBD1,CASSPGQGGTSPLHF,TGTGCCAGCAGCCCCGGACAGGGGGGGACTTCACCCCTCCACTTT
NA,TRBV6-1,TRBJ1-4,NA,CASSEAMGVGGRNEKLFF,TGTGCCAGCAGTGAAGCAATGGGGGTCGGGGGGAGGAATGAAAAACTGTTTTTT
NA,TRBV10-3,TRBJ2-2,NA,CAISGQQYTGELFF,TGTGCCATCAGTGGACAGCAATACACCGGGGAGCTGTTTTTT
NA,TRBV7-9,TRBJ1-3,NA,CASSSSSGNTIYF,TGTGCCAGCAGCTCCTCCTCTGGAAACACCATATATTTT
NA,TRBV12-3/TRBV12-4,TRBJ1-1,NA,CASSPGERCFF,TGTGCCAGCAGTCCCGGTGAACGGTGTTTCTTT
NA,TRBV5-1,TRBJ1-1,NA,CASSLVGGMNTEAFF,TGCGCCAGCAGCTTGGTGGGAGGGATGAACACTGAAGCTTTCTTT